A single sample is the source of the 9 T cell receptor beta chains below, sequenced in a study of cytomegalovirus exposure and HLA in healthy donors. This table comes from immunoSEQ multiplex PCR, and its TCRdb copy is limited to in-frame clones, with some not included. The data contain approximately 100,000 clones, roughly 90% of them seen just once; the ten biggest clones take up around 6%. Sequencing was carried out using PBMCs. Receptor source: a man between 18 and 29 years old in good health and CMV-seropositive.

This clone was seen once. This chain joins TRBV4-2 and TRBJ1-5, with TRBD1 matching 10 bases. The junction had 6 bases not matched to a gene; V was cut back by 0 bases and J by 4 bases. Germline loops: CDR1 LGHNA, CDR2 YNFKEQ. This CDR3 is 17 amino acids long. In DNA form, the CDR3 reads TGTGCCAGCAGCCAAGATGCGACAGGGGGCATTAATCAGCCCCAGCATTTT. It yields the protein CASSQDATGGINQPQHF.

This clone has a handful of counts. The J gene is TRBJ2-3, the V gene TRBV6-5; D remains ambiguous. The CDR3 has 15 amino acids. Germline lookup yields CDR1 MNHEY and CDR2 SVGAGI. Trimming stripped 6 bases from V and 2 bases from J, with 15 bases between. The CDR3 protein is CASSKGDLDTDTQYF. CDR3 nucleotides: TGTGCCAGCAGCAAAGGAGACCTAGACACAGATACGCAGTATTTT.

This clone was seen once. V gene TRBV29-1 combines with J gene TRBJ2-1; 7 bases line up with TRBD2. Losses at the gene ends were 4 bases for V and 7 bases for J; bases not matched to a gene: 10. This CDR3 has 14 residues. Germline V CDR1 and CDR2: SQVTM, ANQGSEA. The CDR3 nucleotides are TGCAGCGTTGGTGGCGGGAGTGGGTATAATGAGCAGTTCTTC. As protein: CSVGGGSGYNEQFF.

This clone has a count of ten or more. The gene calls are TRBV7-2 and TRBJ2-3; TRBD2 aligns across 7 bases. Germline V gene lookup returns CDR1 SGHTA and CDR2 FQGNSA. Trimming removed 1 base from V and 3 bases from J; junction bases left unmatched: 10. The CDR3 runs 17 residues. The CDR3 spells CASSLESWEGRTDTQYF. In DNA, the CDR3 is TGTGCCAGCAGCTTAGAGTCTTGGGAGGGCCGGACAGATACGCAGTATTTT. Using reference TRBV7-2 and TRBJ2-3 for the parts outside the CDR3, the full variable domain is GAGVSQSPSNKVTEKGKDVELRCDPISGHTALYWYRQSLGQGLEFLIYFQGNSAPDKSGLPSDRFSAERTGGSVSTLTIQRTQQEDSAVYLCASSLESWEGRTDTQYFGPGTRLTVL.

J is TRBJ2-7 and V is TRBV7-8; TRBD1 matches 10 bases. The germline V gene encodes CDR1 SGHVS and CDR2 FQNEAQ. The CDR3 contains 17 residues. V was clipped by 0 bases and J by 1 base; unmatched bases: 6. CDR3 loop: CASSLAIGTGVSYEQYF. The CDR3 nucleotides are TGTGCCAGCAGCTTAGCGATTGGGACAGGGGTTTCCTACGAGCAGTACTTC. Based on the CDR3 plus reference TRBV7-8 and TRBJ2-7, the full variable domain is GAGVSQSPRYKVAKRGQDVALRCDPISGHVSLFWYQQALGQGPEFLTYFQNEAQLDKSGLPSDRFFAERPEGSVSTLKIQRTQQEDSAVYLCASSLAIGTGVSYEQYFGPGTRLTVT.

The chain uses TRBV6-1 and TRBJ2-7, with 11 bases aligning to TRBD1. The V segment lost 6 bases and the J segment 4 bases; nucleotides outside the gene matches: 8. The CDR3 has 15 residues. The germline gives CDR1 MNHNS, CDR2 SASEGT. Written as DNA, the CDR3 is TGTGCCAGCAGGACCGGACAGGGGGCCAAGTACGAGCAGTACTTC. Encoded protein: CASRTGQGAKYEQYF.

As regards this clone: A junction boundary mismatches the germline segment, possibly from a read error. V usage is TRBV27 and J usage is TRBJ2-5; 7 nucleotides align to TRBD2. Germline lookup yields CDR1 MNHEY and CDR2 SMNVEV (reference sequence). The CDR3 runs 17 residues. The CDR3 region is CASRSGLPHTPREAQYF. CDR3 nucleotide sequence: TGTGCCAGCCGCTCGGGACTACCGCACACCCCAAGAGAGGCCCAGTACTTC.

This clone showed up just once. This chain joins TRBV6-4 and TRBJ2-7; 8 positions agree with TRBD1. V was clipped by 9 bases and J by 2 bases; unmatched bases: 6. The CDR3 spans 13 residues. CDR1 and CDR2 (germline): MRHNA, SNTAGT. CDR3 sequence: CARRDRRTYEQYF. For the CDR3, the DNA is TGTGCCAGACGGGACAGGAGAACCTACGAGCAGTACTTC.

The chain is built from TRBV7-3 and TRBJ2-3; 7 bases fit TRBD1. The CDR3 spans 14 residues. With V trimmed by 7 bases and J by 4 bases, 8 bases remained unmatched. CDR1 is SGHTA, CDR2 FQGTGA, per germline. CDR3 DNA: TGTGCCAGCAACGGCGACAGGGACGCAGATACGCAGTATTTT. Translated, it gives CASNGDRDADTQYF.